The source of this T cell receptor beta chain is a study of graft-versus-host responses after intestinal transplantation. For the study at large: Transplant types were multivisceral, liver-intestinal, or isolated intestinal.

Whole-study results and caveats: In recipient marrow, GvH clones were found, and some appeared first in ileum or blood.

Points on this clone: The antigen remains unidentified.

Clones were read by immunoSEQ multiplex PCR, and TCRdb kept only the in-frame ones, dropping some. Of roughly 29,000 clones listed, 85% to 95% are singletons. Sequenced material: PBMCs, taken about ten weeks after intestinal transplant. The sequence came from a human patient who received an intestinal transplant, so some T cells may come from the graft donor.

The CDR3 loop reads CASSHAWTNGYTF. The CDR3 DNA follows: TGCGCCAGCAGCCATGCCTGGACCAATGGCTACACCTTC. This chain connects TRBV5-1 to TRBJ1-2; D gene ambiguous. Germline loops: CDR1 SGHRS, CDR2 YFSETQ. Trimming took 4 bases from V and 6 from J, leaving 13 bases between them. The CDR3 has 13 amino acids. The whole variable domain, filled in from reference TRBV5-1 and TRBJ1-2, reads KAGVTQTPRYLIKTRGQQVTLSCSPISGHRSVSWYQQTPGQGLQFLFEYFSETQRNKGNFPGRFSGRQFSNSRSEMNVSTLELGDSALYLCASSHAWTNGYTFGSGTRLTVV.